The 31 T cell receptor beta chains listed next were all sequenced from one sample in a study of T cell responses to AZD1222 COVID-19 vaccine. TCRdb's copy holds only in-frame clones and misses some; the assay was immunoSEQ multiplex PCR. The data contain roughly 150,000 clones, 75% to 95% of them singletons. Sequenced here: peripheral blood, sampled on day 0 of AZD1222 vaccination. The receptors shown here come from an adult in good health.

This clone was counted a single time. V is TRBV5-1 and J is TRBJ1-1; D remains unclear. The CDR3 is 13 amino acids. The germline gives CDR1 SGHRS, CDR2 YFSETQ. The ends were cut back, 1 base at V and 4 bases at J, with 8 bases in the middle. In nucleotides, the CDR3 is TGCGCCAGCAGCTTGAGCTGGACCACTGAAGCTTTCTTT. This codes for CASSLSWTTEAFF.

The CDR3 sequence is CASSPPGTVQFF. CDR3 bases: TGTGCCAGCAGCCCCCCCGGGACAGTGCAGTTCTTC. V and J are TRBV7-3 and TRBJ2-1, with 7 bases fitting TRBD1. The germline gives CDR1 SGHTA, CDR2 FQGTGA. With V trimmed by 5 bases and J by 12 bases, 7 bases remained unmatched. The CDR3 runs to 12 residues. Complete variable domain (other parts from reference TRBV7-3 and TRBJ2-1): GAGVSQTPSNKVTEKGKYVELRCDPISGHTALYWYRQSLGQGPEFLIYFQGTGAADDSGLPNDRFFAVRPEGSVSTLKIQRTERGDSAVYLCASSPPGTVQFFGPGTRLTVL.

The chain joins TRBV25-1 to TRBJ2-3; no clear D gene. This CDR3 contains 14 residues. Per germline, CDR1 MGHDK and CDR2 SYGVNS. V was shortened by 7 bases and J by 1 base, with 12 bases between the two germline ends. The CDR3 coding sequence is TGTGCCAGCACCCATCCCCCTCGCACAGATACGCAGTATTTT. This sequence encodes CASTHPPRTDTQYF. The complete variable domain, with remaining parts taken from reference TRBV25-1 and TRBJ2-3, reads EADIYQTPRYLVIGTGKKITLECSQTMGHDKMYWYQQDPGMELHLIHYSYGVNSTEKGDLSSESTVSRIRTEHFPLTLESARPSHTSQYLCASTHPPRTDTQYFGPGTRLTVL.

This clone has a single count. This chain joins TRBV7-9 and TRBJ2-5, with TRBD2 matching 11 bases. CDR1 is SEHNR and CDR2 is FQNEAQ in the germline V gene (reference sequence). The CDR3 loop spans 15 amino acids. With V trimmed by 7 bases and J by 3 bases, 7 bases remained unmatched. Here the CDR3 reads CASNSEGLAEETQYF. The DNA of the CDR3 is TGTGCCAGCAACTCAGAGGGACTAGCGGAAGAGACCCAGTACTTC.

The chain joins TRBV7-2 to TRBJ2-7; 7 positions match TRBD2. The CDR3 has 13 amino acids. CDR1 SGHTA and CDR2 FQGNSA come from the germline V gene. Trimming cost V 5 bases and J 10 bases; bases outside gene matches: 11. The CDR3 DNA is TGTGCCAGCAGCATTTCTTGGGGGGGTGAACAGTACTTC. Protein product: CASSISWGGEQYF.

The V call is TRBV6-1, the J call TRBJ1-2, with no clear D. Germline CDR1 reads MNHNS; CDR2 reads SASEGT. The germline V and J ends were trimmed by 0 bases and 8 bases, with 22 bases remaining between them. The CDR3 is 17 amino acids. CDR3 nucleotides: TGTGCCAGCAGTGAAGCCCAATATCGGGTGGGTTTGGAGGGCTACACCTTC. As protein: CASSEAQYRVGLEGYTF.

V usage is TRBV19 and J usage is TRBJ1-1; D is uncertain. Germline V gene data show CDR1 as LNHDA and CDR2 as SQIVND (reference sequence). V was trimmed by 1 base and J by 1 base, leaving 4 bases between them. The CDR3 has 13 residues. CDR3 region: CASSIVPNTEAFF. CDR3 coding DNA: TGTGCCAGTAGTATAGTTCCGAACACTGAAGCTTTCTTT.

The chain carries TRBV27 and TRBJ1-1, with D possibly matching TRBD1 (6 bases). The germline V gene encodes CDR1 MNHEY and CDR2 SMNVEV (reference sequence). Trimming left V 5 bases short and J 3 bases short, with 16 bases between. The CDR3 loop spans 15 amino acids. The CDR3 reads CASSVFQGKHTEAFF. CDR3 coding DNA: TGTGCCAGCAGTGTTTTTCAGGGGAAGCACACTGAAGCTTTCTTT.

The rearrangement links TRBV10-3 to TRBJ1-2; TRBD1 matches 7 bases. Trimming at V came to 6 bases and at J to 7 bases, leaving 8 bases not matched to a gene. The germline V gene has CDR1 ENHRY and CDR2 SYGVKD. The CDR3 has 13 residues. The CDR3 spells CAISETGMGGYTF. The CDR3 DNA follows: TGTGCCATCAGCGAGACAGGGATGGGTGGCTACACCTTC.

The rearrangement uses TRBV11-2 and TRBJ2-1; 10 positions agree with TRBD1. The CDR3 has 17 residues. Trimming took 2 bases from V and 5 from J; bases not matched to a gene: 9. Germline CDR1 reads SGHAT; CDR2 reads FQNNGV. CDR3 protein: CASSLIGQGVRDNEQFF. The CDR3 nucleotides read TGTGCCAGCAGCTTAATCGGACAGGGGGTTAGGGACAATGAGCAGTTCTTC.

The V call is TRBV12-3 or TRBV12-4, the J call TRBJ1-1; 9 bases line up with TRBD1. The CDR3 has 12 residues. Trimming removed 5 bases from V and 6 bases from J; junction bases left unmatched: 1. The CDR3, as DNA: TGTGCCAGCAGTGGGACAGGGCCTGAAGCTTTCTTT. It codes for CASSGTGPEAFF.

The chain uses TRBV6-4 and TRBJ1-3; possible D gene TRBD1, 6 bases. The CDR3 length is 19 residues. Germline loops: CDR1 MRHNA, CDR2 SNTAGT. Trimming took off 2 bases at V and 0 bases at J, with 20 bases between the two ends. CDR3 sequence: CASSDIEMGRGDSGNTIYF. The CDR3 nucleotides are TGTGCCAGCAGTGACATCGAAATGGGGAGGGGGGACTCTGGAAACACCATATATTTT.

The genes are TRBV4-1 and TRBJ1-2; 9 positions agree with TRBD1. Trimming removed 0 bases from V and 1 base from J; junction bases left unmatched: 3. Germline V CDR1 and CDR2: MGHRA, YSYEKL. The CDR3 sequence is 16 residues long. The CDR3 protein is CASSQEGTGFNYGYTF. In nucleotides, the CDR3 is TGCGCCAGCAGCCAAGAGGGGACAGGGTTTAACTATGGCTACACCTTC.

CDR3 region: CASSSSRSIEKLFF. Here the CDR3 DNA reads TGTGCCAGCAGCTCGAGCCGGAGTATCGAAAAACTGTTTTTT. The chain employs TRBV7-6 and TRBJ1-4; no firm D call. Between the trimmed V and J ends, which lost 4 bases and 8 bases, there was a span of 14 bases. This CDR3 spans 14 amino acids. Per germline, CDR1 SGHVS and CDR2 FNYEAQ.

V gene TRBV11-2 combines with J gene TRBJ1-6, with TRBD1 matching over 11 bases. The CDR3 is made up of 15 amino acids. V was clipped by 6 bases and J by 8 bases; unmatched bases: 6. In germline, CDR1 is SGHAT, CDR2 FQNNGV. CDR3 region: CASRSPGQGDSPLHF. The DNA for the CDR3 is TGTGCCAGCAGATCACCGGGACAGGGGGATTCACCCCTCCACTTT.

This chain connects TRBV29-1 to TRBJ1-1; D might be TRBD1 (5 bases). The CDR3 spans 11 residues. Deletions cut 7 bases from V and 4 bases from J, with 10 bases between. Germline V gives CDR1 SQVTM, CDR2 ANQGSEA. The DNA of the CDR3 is TGCAGCGCGGGGGGAGGCACTGAAGCTTTCTTT. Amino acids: CSAGGGTEAFF.

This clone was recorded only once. The CDR3 nucleotides read TGTGCCAGCAGTTTCTCCGGAGATACGCAGTATTTT. The encoded protein is CASSFSGDTQYF. The rearrangement uses TRBV27 and TRBJ2-3, with unresolved D. Trimming pared 3 bases from V and 5 bases from J, leaving 6 bases between. Germline-derived CDR1 and CDR2 are MNHEY and SMNVEV (reference sequence). This CDR3 spans 12 amino acids.

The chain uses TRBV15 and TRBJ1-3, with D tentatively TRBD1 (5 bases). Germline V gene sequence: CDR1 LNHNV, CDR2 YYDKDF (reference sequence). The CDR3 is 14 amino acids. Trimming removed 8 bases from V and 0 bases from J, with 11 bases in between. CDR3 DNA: TGTGCCACCGGGAGGGGTACCTCTGGAAACACCATATATTTT. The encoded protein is CATGRGTSGNTIYF.

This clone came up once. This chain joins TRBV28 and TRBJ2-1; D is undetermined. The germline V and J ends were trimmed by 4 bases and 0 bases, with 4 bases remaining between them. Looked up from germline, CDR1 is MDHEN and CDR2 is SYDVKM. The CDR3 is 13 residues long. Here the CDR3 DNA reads TGTGCCAGCAGTTGGGGCTCCTACAATGAGCAGTTCTTC. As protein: CASSWGSYNEQFF.

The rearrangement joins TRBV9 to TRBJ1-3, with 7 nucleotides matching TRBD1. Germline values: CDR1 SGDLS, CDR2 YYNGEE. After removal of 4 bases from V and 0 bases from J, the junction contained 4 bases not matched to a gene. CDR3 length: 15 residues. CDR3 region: CASSLGQSSGNTIYF. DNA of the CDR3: TGTGCCAGCAGCTTGGGACAGAGCTCTGGAAACACCATATATTTT.

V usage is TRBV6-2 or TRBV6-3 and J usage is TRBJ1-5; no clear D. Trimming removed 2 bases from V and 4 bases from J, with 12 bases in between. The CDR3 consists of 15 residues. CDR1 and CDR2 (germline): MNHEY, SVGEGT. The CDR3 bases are TGTGCCAGCAGTTACATTAGGGATTTAAATCAGCCCCAGCATTTT. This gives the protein CASSYIRDLNQPQHF.

Here the CDR3 DNA reads TGCGCCAGCAGTCCCAGAGTTCCAGATACGCAGTATTTT. It codes for CASSPRVPDTQYF. The V call is TRBV5-1, the J call TRBJ2-3, with D unclear. Trimming pared 5 bases from V and 4 bases from J, leaving 11 bases between. The germline gives CDR1 SGHRS, CDR2 YFSETQ. The CDR3 consists of 13 residues.

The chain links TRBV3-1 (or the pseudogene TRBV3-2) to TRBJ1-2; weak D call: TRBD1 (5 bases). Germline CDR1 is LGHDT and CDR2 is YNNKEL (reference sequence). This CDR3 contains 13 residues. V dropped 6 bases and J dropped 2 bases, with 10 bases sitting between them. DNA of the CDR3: TGTGCCAGCAGTGGGGGGAGGAACTATGGCTACACCTTC. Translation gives CASSGGRNYGYTF.

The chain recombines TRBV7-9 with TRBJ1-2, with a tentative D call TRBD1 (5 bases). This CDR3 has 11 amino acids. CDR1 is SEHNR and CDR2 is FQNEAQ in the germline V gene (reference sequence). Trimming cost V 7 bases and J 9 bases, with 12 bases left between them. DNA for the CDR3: TGTGCCAGCACAGCGACAGTAAGCTACACCTTC. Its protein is CASTATVSYTF.

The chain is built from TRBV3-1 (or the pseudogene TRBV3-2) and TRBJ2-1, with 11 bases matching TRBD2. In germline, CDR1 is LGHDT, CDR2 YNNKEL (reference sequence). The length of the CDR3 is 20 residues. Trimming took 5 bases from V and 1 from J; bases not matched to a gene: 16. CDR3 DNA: TGTGCCAGCAGCACCCTGGGGGCCCCTGGGACTAGCGGATCCTACAATGAGCAGTTCTTC. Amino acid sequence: CASSTLGAPGTSGSYNEQFF.

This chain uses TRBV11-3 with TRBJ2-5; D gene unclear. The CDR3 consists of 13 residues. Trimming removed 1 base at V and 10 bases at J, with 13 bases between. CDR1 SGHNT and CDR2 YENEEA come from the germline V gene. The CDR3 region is CASSLGVAPVQYF. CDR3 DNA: TGTGCCAGCAGCTTAGGGGTTGCCCCCGTCCAGTACTTC.

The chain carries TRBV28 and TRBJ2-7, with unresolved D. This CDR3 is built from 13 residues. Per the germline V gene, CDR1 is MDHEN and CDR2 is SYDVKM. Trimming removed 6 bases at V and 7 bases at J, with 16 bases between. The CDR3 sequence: CASSPPGNFEQYF. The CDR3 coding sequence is TGTGCCAGCAGCCCCCCCGGCAATTTTGAGCAGTACTTC.

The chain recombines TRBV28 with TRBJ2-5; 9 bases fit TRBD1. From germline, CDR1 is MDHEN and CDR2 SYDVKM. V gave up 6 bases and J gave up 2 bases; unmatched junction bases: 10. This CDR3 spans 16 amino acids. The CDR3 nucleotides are TGTGCCAGCAGAAAGGCGGGACAGGGAATACAAGAGACCCAGTACTTC. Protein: CASRKAGQGIQETQYF.

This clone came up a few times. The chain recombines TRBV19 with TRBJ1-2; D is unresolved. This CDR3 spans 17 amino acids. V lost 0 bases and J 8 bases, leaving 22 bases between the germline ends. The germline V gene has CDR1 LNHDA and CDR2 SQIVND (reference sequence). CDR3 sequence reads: CASSIETPPFPEGGYTF. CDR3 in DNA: TGTGCCAGTAGTATAGAAACCCCCCCATTTCCGGAGGGAGGCTACACCTTC.

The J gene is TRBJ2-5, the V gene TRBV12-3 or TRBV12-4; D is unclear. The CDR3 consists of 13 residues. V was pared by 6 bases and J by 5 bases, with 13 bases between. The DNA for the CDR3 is TGTGCCAGCAGGCCTCGAGGAGTCGAGACCCAGTACTTC. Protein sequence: CASRPRGVETQYF.

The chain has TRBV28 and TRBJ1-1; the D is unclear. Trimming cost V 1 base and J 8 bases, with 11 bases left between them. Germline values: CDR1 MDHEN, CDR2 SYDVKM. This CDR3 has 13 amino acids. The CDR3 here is CASSLSPTEEAFF. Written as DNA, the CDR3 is TGTGCCAGCAGTTTATCCCCCACAGAGGAAGCTTTCTTT.